The following is a T cell receptor (beta chain) sequence with its context. The antigen is unknown. The data were taken from a study of regulatory T cells in long-lasting Graves disease. General study results and limits: Persistent Graves' patients showed reduced TCR diversity versus newly diagnosed patients.

Libraries of TCR beta came from iRepertoire HTBI primers plus Arm-PCR of CDR3 regions. In the study's own analysis: Samples collectively showed 62 TRBV and around 15 TRBJ segments. TCRdb reprocessed the multiplex PCR reads with MiXCR, giving one entry per CDR3 protein. TCRdb assigned the V and J calls; the authors' analysis was not used. Of 400,000 to 500,000 distinct CDR3 sequences listed, roughly 17% are singletons. The CDR3 runs 13 residues. V gave up 9 bases and J gave up 0 bases, with 11 bases separating them. Germline V lookup: CDR1 SNHLY, CDR2 FYNNEI. As to time point: newly diagnosed GD, antithyroid drugs for less than 3 months. Researchers made the TCR library from RNA that was extracted from PBMCs. This same sample was also part of a study on T cells in Graves' hyperthyroidism and ophthalmopathy. That work contributes: Over 18 months, lack of ophthalmopathy progression marked Graves' hyperthyroidism as stable.

The material was peripheral blood mononuclear cells (PBMCs), obtained at new diagnosis, from a patient treated with antithyroid drugs. The sequence was obtained from a woman aged 18-29 years with Graves disease. The V call is TRBV2, the J call TRBJ2-5; D ambiguous. CDR3 in DNA: TGTGCCAGACAACGGGCGTACCAAGAGACCCAGTACTTC. It codes for CARQRAYQETQYF.